This T cell receptor (beta chain) was documented in a study of T cell responses to AZD1222 COVID-19 vaccine. Study findings and constraints: Recipients of two AZD1222 doses showed rising Spike-specific TCR breadth and depth.

Trimming removed 5 bases from V and 7 bases from J, with 20 bases in between. CDR1 and CDR2 from the germline V gene are MDHEN and SYDVKM. The CDR3 runs 16 residues. About this clone itself: Its antigen is not known.

This table comes from immunoSEQ multiplex PCR, and its TCRdb copy is limited to in-frame clones, with some not included. In the table there are about 82,000 clones, around nine tenths of which are singletons. The clonotype comes from an adult in good health. The chain is built from TRBV28 and TRBJ1-4; tentative D call: TRBD1 (6 bases). This specimen consisted of peripheral blood, obtained on day 0 of AZD1222 vaccination. For the CDR3, the DNA is TGTGCCAGCAGTGCTCATACCTCGGGGGCCGGTGAAAAACTGTTTTTT. Protein sequence: CASSAHTSGAGEKLFF.